The 26 T cell receptor beta chains given below trace back to one sample, sequenced in a study of blood T cell repertoires in COVID-19. The assay was immunoSEQ multiplex PCR, and TCRdb's table has in-frame clones only and misses some. Of around 42,000 clones listed, around 84% are singletons. The specimen sequenced was peripheral blood. The source is a man between 70 and 80 years old with acute or convalescent COVID-19.

This clone turned up a few times. The chain links TRBV12-5 to TRBJ1-1; TRBD1 is a possible D gene (5 bases). V lost 6 bases to trimming and J lost 3 bases, with 8 bases between them. This CDR3 spans 12 amino acids. Germline V gene lookup returns CDR1 LGHNT and CDR2 FRNRAP. The CDR3 reads CASGRGDTEAFF. The DNA for the CDR3 is TGTGCTAGTGGGCGGGGGGACACTGAAGCTTTCTTT.

The chain carries TRBV7-9 and TRBJ2-3; TRBD2 matches 11 bases. CDR1 SEHNR and CDR2 FQNEAQ come from the germline V gene (reference sequence). V lost 2 bases and J lost 7; bases outside the gene matches: 14. The CDR3 sequence is 18 residues long. The chain's CDR3 is CASSLRGWSSGGAYTQYF. DNA for the CDR3: TGTGCCAGCAGCTTACGAGGTTGGAGTAGCGGGGGGGCCTATACGCAGTATTTT.

Only one count was recorded for this clone. The chain couples TRBV18 to TRBJ1-4; the D gene is possibly TRBD1 (5 bases). Trimming removed 6 bases at V and 5 bases at J, with 10 bases between. Germline CDR1 KGHSH, CDR2 LQKENI. The CDR3 has 13 amino acids. CDR3 DNA: TGTGCCAGCTCCGGGGGGGAGAATGAAAAACTGTTTTTT. Translated, it gives CASSGGENEKLFF.

This chain uses TRBV6-2 or TRBV6-3 with TRBJ2-5; maybe TRBD2 (6 bases). The CDR3 totals 15 residues. The germline V and J ends were trimmed by 4 bases and 7 bases, with 19 bases remaining between them. Germline loops: CDR1 MNHEY, CDR2 SVGEGT. CDR3 amino acids: CASSSEGTPARTQYF. The DNA for the CDR3 is TGTGCCAGCAGTTCGGAGGGGACTCCCGCTAGGACCCAGTACTTC.

The chain uses TRBV9 and TRBJ2-5, with TRBD1 identical over 7 bases. This CDR3 region has 14 residues. Trimming cost V 7 bases and J 5 bases; bases outside gene matches: 11. CDR1 SGDLS and CDR2 YYNGEE come from the germline V gene. The CDR3 sequence is CASGPGGGVETQYF. CDR3 DNA: TGTGCCAGCGGCCCAGGGGGTGGGGTCGAGACCCAGTACTTC. The complete variable domain, with remaining parts taken from reference TRBV9 and TRBJ2-5, reads DSGVTQTPKHLITATGQRVTLRCSPRSGDLSVYWYQQSLDQGLQFLIQYYNGEERAKGNILERFSAQQFPDLHSELNLSSLELGDSALYFCASGPGGGVETQYFGPGTRLLVL.

The chain is built from TRBV6-5 and TRBJ1-5; D is perhaps TRBD1 (5 bases). Germline V CDR1 and CDR2: MNHEY, SVGAGI. The CDR3 length is 14 residues. V shed 2 bases and J shed 6 bases, with 11 bases lying between them. CDR3 nucleotide sequence: TGTGCCAGCAGTTACACAAATAGGGGTCAGCCCCAGCATTTT. Encoded protein: CASSYTNRGQPQHF.

This rearrangement joins TRBV4-3 to TRBJ2-3, with 9 positions matching TRBD2. V shed 4 bases and J 4 bases; nucleotides not matched to a gene: 6. The CDR3 runs to 15 residues. CDR1 and CDR2 (germline): LGHNA, YSLEER. Here the CDR3 DNA reads TGCGCCAGCAGCCCATTAGCGGGAGCGCCAGATACGCAGTATTTT. This gives the protein CASSPLAGAPDTQYF.

Details on this clone: Because the CDR3's place on the DNA is in doubt, the DNA is left out and the CDR3 is given as listed by TCRdb. CDR3 amino acids: CASSLEWGQGSHF. The chain is built from TRBV7-6 and TRBJ2-5; TRBD1, the table's D call, lacks a check against the DNA. CDR1 is SGHVS, CDR2 FNYEAQ, per germline. The CDR3 is 13 amino acids long, termini counted.

This chain links TRBV19 with TRBJ2-1, with D hard to call. Germline V gene sequence: CDR1 LNHDA, CDR2 SQIVND (reference sequence). This CDR3 has 11 residues. Trimming removed 9 bases at V and 9 bases at J, with 12 bases between. In DNA form, the CDR3 reads TGTGCCAGCGCCAATGCAGGTGAGCAGTTCTTC. Translation gives CASANAGEQFF.

This chain links TRBV4-2 with TRBJ2-1; 10 bases match TRBD2. V dropped 5 bases and J dropped 6; count of bases not matched to a gene: 10. This CDR3 is 16 amino acids long. The germline V gene has CDR1 LGHNA and CDR2 YNFKEQ. The CDR3 DNA follows: TGTGCCAGCAGCTCCCTACAGACTAGCGGGTCCAATGAGCAGTTCTTC. The encoded protein is CASSSLQTSGSNEQFF.

This sequence joins TRBV19 and TRBJ1-5; D gene unclear. Germline V gives CDR1 LNHDA, CDR2 SQIVND (reference sequence). The ends were cut back, 5 bases at V and 2 bases at J, with 10 bases in the middle. The CDR3 has 14 amino acids. The CDR3 loop is CASSWQVGNQPQHF. The CDR3 DNA is TGTGCCAGTAGTTGGCAGGTCGGCAATCAGCCCCAGCATTTT. The full variable domain, rest sourced from reference TRBV19 and TRBJ1-5, is DGGITQSPKYLFRKEGQNVTLSCEQNLNHDAMYWYRQDPGQGLRLIYYSQIVNDFQKGDIAEGYSVSREKKESFPLTVTSAQKNPTAFYLCASSWQVGNQPQHFGDGTRLSIL.

This clone is a singleton in its sample. The rearrangement links TRBV12-3 or TRBV12-4 to TRBJ1-1; no clear D. Deletions cut 6 bases from V and 8 bases from J, with 13 bases between. CDR3 length equals 12 residues. CDR3 sequence reads: CASRPNLREAFF. CDR3 nucleotide sequence: TGTGCCAGCAGGCCGAACCTGAGAGAAGCTTTCTTT.

The chain combines TRBV5-1 with TRBJ2-3; D gene ambiguous. The CDR3 is made up of 12 amino acids. Trimming cost V 1 base and J 6 bases, with 6 bases left between them. Germline V gene sequence: CDR1 SGHRS, CDR2 YFSETQ. CDR3: CASSLTEDTQYF. The CDR3, as DNA: TGCGCCAGCAGCTTGACTGAGGATACGCAGTATTTT.

The rearrangement links TRBV7-9 to TRBJ2-7; 10 bases agree with TRBD1. This CDR3 comprises 17 residues. The germline V gene encodes CDR1 SEHNR and CDR2 FQNEAQ (reference sequence). With V trimmed by 4 bases and J by 5 bases, 14 bases remained unmatched. Here the CDR3 DNA reads TGTGCCAGCAGCTCTTTTGGGACAGGGGAGAGGTACGACGAGCAGTACTTC. Encoded protein: CASSSFGTGERYDEQYF.

The chain combines TRBV18 with TRBJ2-7; TRBD2 aligns across 7 bases. The CDR3 has 15 residues. Germline trimming cut 2 bases from V and 0 bases from J; bases unmatched to any gene: 4. The V gene's germline CDR1 is KGHSH and CDR2 LQKENI. The DNA of the CDR3 is TGTGCCAGCTCACCAGGGGCGGGGGTCTCCTACGAGCAGTACTTC. This translates into CASSPGAGVSYEQYF. The whole variable domain, filled in from reference TRBV18 and TRBJ2-7, reads NAGVMQNPRHLVRRRGQEARLRCSPMKGHSHVYWYRQLPEEGLKFMVYLQKENIIDESGMPKERFSAEFPKEGPSILRIQQVVRGDSAAYFCASSPGAGVSYEQYFGPGTRLTVT.

A single count supports this clone. The V gene is TRBV11-3, the J gene TRBJ1-1; maybe TRBD1 (6 bases). Germline CDR1 SGHNT, CDR2 YENEEA. This CDR3 comprises 13 residues. The germline V and J ends were trimmed by 5 bases and 8 bases, with 15 bases remaining between them. This CDR3 is CASSLDRQGEAFF. The CDR3 region has the DNA TGTGCCAGCAGCCTTGACAGGCAGGGAGAAGCTTTCTTT.

V and J are TRBV7-2 and TRBJ2-1, with TRBD2 identical over 9 bases. With 4 bases clipped from V and 10 bases from J, the junction kept 14 bases outside the gene matches. The CDR3 runs 16 residues. The V gene's germline CDR1 is SGHTA and CDR2 FQGNSA. The CDR3 DNA sequence: TGTGCCAGCAGCTCCATTGGCGGGGGGGAAATCGCAGAGCAGTTCTTC. This gives the protein CASSSIGGGEIAEQFF.

The rearrangement joins TRBV7-2 to TRBJ1-2; 7 bases are shared with TRBD1. This CDR3 is built from 14 residues. The ends lost 2 bases at V and 4 bases at J; junction bases unmatched: 4. In germline, CDR1 is SGHTA, CDR2 FQGNSA. The CDR3 region has the DNA TGTGCCAGCAGCTTATCCCGACAGGGCTATGGCTACACCTTC. Amino acids: CASSLSRQGYGYTF.

The CDR3 reads CASRRFGTGKDYGYTF. The CDR3 nucleotides read TGTGCCAGTAGAAGGTTCGGGACAGGGAAGGACTATGGCTACACCTTC. The V call is TRBV19, the J call TRBJ1-2; 9 nucleotides align to TRBD1. Germline assignment: CDR1 LNHDA and CDR2 SQIVND (reference sequence). The V segment lost 6 bases and the J segment 3 bases; nucleotides outside the gene matches: 11. The CDR3 is 16 residues long.

The chain uses TRBV5-1 and TRBJ2-1; 11 bases align to TRBD2. Trimming took 0 bases from V and 10 from J; bases not matched to a gene: 15. The V gene's germline CDR1 is SGHRS and CDR2 YFSETQ. The CDR3 consists of 18 residues. The CDR3 sequence: CASSLAVLAGGLTEEQFF. CDR3 sequence (DNA): TGCGCCAGCAGCTTGGCCGTGTTAGCGGGAGGGCTAACGGAGGAGCAGTTCTTC.

This clone was seen once. The chain links TRBV6-2 or TRBV6-3 to TRBJ2-2; maybe TRBD1 (6 bases). This CDR3 contains 16 residues. Germline CDR1 and CDR2: MNHEY and SVGEGT. The ends were cut back, 2 bases at V and 0 bases at J, with 10 bases in the middle. CDR3 DNA sequence: TGTGCCAGCAGTTACGGGGGCCTCCCGAACACCGGGGAGCTGTTTTTT. This codes for CASSYGGLPNTGELFF.

This chain connects TRBV27 to TRBJ1-1; 8 positions match TRBD1. The V segment lost 7 bases and the J segment 11 bases; nucleotides outside the gene matches: 9. The length of the CDR3 is 12 residues. Germline V gene data show CDR1 as MNHEY and CDR2 as SMNVEV (reference sequence). In nucleotides, the CDR3 is TGTGCCAGCACTTCAGGGGGCGGTCGGGCTTTCTTT. This encodes CASTSGGGRAFF.

This clone was counted only a few times. This rearrangement joins TRBV19 to TRBJ2-1; 7 bases match TRBD1. Germline CDR1 is LNHDA and CDR2 is SQIVND (reference sequence). CDR3 size: 14 residues. V lost 10 bases and J lost 3; bases outside the gene matches: 9. CDR3 residues: CATQGRGNYNEQFF. The CDR3 nucleotides are TGTGCCACCCAGGGCAGGGGGAACTACAATGAGCAGTTCTTC.

This clone was observed a few times. The chain links TRBV2 to TRBJ1-6, with 10 bases matching TRBD1. V dropped 8 bases and J dropped 7; count of bases not matched to a gene: 5. The CDR3 covers 14 residues. Germline V gives CDR1 SNHLY, CDR2 FYNNEI. This chain's CDR3 is CASGGGQGNSPLHF. For the CDR3, the DNA is TGTGCCAGCGGGGGGGGACAGGGGAATTCACCCCTCCACTTT.

The rearrangement links TRBV25-1 to TRBJ1-4; 10 positions match TRBD1. The germline CDR1 and CDR2 sequences are MGHDK and SYGVNS. This CDR3 comprises 15 residues. J lost 11 bases, V lost 3 bases, and 9 bases had no gene match. CDR3 protein: CASSDPGTGVGKLFF. The CDR3 DNA reads as TGTGCCAGCAGTGATCCCGGGACAGGGGTCGGGAAACTGTTTTTT.

V is TRBV7-9 and J is TRBJ2-7, with 10 bases identical to TRBD2. Trimming at V came to 1 base and at J to 7 bases, leaving 7 bases not matched to a gene. Germline loops: CDR1 SEHNR, CDR2 FQNEAQ (reference sequence). The CDR3 contains 15 residues. CDR3 sequence reads: CASSLVSGRAGEQYF. The CDR3 region has the DNA TGTGCCAGCAGCTTAGTCAGCGGGAGGGCGGGAGAGCAGTACTTC.